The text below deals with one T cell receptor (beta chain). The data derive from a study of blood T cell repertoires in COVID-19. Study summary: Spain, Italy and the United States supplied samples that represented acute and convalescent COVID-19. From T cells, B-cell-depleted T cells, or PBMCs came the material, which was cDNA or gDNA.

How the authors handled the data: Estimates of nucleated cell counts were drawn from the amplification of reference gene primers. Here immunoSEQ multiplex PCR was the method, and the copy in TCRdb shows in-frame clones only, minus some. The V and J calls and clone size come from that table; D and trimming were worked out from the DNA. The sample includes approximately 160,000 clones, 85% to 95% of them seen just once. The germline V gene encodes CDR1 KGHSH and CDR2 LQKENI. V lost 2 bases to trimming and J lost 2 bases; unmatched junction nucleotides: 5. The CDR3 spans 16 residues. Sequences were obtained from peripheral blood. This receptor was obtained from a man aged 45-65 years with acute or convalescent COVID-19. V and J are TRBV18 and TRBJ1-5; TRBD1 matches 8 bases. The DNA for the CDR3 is TGTGCCAGCTCACCAGCCGGGGACAGGCGCAATCAGCCCCAGCATTTT. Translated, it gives CASSPAGDRRNQPQHF.